A selection of T cell receptor beta chains follows, all from one sample in a study of cytomegalovirus exposure and HLA in healthy donors. TCRdb's table, derived via immunoSEQ multiplex PCR, lists solely in-frame clones and lacks some. The repertoire includes 210,000 or so clones, 70% to 90% of them detected once, and 1% to 1.5% sits in the top ten. The source material was PBMCs. The receptor source for this set is a human donor in good health. The CDR3 runs from the conserved cysteine through the conserved F or W. D genes are given only for firm matches. Clone size is shown for a subset of rows, as once, few, many or a class of expanded clone.

V gene	J gene	D gene	clone size	CDR3 DNA	CDR3 protein
TRBV27	TRBJ2-7	TRBD2	.	TGTGCCAGCAGTGTGAGCGGGAGCTGGCACGAGCAGTACTTC	CASSVSGSWHEQYF
TRBV7-9	TRBJ2-6	.	.	TGTGCCAGTAGGAGGGGCCGGGCCAACGTCCTGACTTTC	CASRRGRANVLTF
TRBV6-5	TRBJ2-1	.	.	TGTGCCAGCAGTAGTACAGTCAATGAGCAGTTCTTC	CASSSTVNEQFF
TRBV19	TRBJ2-2	.	few	TGTGCCAGTAGTATCGGCGGGGAGCTGTTTTTT	CASSIGGELFF
TRBV5-1	TRBJ1-2	.	.	TGCGCTAGCAGCTTGGATGGAGGAGCTAACTATGGCTACACCTTC	CASSLDGGANYGYTF
TRBV7-2	TRBJ2-3	.	.	TGTGCCAGCAGCTTAGTGGGGGCCGATACGCAGTATTTT	CASSLVGADTQYF
TRBV6-6	TRBJ2-1	TRBD2	.	TGTGCCAGCAGGATAGCGGGAGTCCCCAATGAGCAGTTCTTC	CASRIAGVPNEQFF
TRBV5-1	TRBJ1-4	TRBD1	.	TGCGCCAGCAGAGTTCGGCCGGTGACAGGGGTCCCCCCAACTAATGAAAAACTGTTTTTT	CASRVRPVTGVPPTNEKLFF
TRBV7-9	TRBJ1-1	TRBD1	few	TGTGCCAGCAGCTTACAGGGGGCATCTGAAGCTTTCTTT	CASSLQGASEAFF
TRBV7-2	TRBJ2-1	.	.	TGTGCCAGCATCATGGTGACAGAATCCTACAATGAGCAGTTCTTC	CASIMVTESYNEQFF
TRBV19	TRBJ2-1	.	once	TGTGCCAGTAGTGTTGAGCGGTTGTCGGATGAGCAGTTCTTC	CASSVERLSDEQFF
TRBV10-3	TRBJ2-7	TRBD1	.	TGTGCCATCAGTGAGAGCCTGGGACAGGGGGAAGTCAGGGGGAACTACGAGCAGTACTTC	CAISESLGQGEVRGNYEQYF
TRBV2	TRBJ1-1	.	.	TGTGCCAGCAGTGAATTTAGGAACACTGAAGCTTTCTTT	CASSEFRNTEAFF
TRBV4-3	TRBJ1-4	.	.	TGCGCCAGCAGCCAAGATCTGTGGGGGGGGCTTAGAGAACTGTTTTTT	CASSQDLWGGLRELFF
TRBV29-1	TRBJ2-5	.	once	TGCAGCGTTGGGGAGGAAGAGACCCAGTACTTC	CSVGEEETQYF
TRBV6-5	TRBJ2-7	TRBD2	.	TGTGCCAGCAGCCCTGGAGGACTAGCGAGCGAGCAGTACTTC	CASSPGGLASEQYF
TRBV2	TRBJ2-7	.	.	TGTGCCAGTTACTCCTACGAGCAGTACTTC	CASYSYEQYF
TRBV15	TRBJ1-4	.	once	TGTGCCACCAGCAGAGAAGACAGTGCAACTAATGAAAAACTGTTTTTT	CATSREDSATNEKLFF
TRBV6-5	TRBJ2-3	TRBD1	.	TGTGCCAGCAGCAGACGACAGGGGAGGGATACGCAGTATTTT	CASSRRQGRDTQYF
TRBV2	TRBJ2-1	.	once	TGTGCCAGCAGTGAAGGTGGGAGACGCAATGAGCAGTTCTTC	CASSEGGRRNEQFF
TRBV12-5	TRBJ2-3	.	once	TGTGCTAGTGGTTTTTCTGATACGCAGTATTTT	CASGFSDTQYF
TRBV19	TRBJ1-1	.	.	TGTGCCAGTAGTATGCGGGGTAGTACTGAAGCTTTCTTT	CASSMRGSTEAFF
TRBV6-5	TRBJ2-7	.	.	TGTGCCAGCAGTTCCCCGACCCGGAGCTCCTACGAGCAGTACTTC	CASSSPTRSSYEQYF
TRBV7-2	TRBJ2-7	TRBD1	few	TGTGCCATCGTCGCGACAGGGGGCTACGAGCAGTACTTC	CAIVATGGYEQYF
TRBV2	TRBJ2-1	.	.	TGTGCCAGCAGTGACTTCAATGAGCAGTTCTTC	CASSDFNEQFF
TRBV6-4	TRBJ1-5	TRBD1	.	TGTGCCAGCAGTTCCGGGACAGGTACGCCCCAGCATTTT	CASSSGTGTPQHF
TRBV9	TRBJ1-2	.	.	TGTGCCAGCAGCGTCCCCAGCTATGGCTACACCTTC	CASSVPSYGYTF
TRBV18	TRBJ1-4	TRBD1	.	TGTGCCAGCTCACCACCCAAGGCAGGGGGGAATGAAAAACTGTTTTTT	CASSPPKAGGNEKLFF
TRBV5-4	TRBJ2-5	.	.	TGTGCCAGCAGCTTGCAGTCCAGGGCAAGCCTCCAAGAGACCCAGTACTTC	CASSLQSRASLQETQYF
TRBV30	TRBJ2-2	.	.	TGTGCCTGGAGCGGGTATGCTCACTCGAACACCGGGGAGCTGTTTTTT	CAWSGYAHSNTGELFF
TRBV29-1	TRBJ2-5	TRBD2	.	TGCAGCGTTGGGACCGGACTAGATAAAGAGACCCAGTACTTC	CSVGTGLDKETQYF
TRBV7-8	TRBJ1-2	TRBD1	.	TGTGCCAGCAGCACTATCGGGACAGGGCAGGGCAACTATGGCTACACCTTC	CASSTIGTGQGNYGYTF
TRBV19	TRBJ2-2	TRBD2	.	TGTGCCAGTAGCACGAGGGCGGGGGACCGGCTAAACACCGGGGAGCTGTTTTTT	CASSTRAGDRLNTGELFF
TRBV7-9	TRBJ1-1	TRBD1	.	TGTGCCAGCAGCTCCAGGACAGGGGGCGAATTGAACACTGAAGCTTTCTTT	CASSSRTGGELNTEAFF
TRBV18	TRBJ1-5	TRBD1	.	TGTGCCAGCTCACCCAGGGACAGGGATCAGCCCCAGCATTTT	CASSPRDRDQPQHF
TRBV19	TRBJ2-3	.	.	TGTGCCAGTAGTATAGGGGCAGGCACAGATACGCAGTATTTT	CASSIGAGTDTQYF
TRBV30	TRBJ2-1	.	.	TGTGCCTACCAAACCCAGGCTTTCTATAGTGAGCAGTTCTTC	CAYQTQAFYSEQFF
TRBV9	TRBJ1-1	.	.	TGTGCCAGCAGCCCTTCGGCCGGGACAAGGGGCCCGAAAGCTTTCTTT	CASSPSAGTRGPKAFF
TRBV28	TRBJ1-3	.	.	TGTGCCAGCTGTACAGGGATGAGCTCTGGAAACACCATATATTTT	CASCTGMSSGNTIYF
TRBV19	TRBJ2-3	TRBD1	.	TGTGCCAGTACGGCAGGGGGTACGGATACGCAGTATTTT	CASTAGGTDTQYF
TRBV19	TRBJ1-1	TRBD1	.	TGTGCCAGTAGCCGAGGGGGGACAGGGGTTACTGAAGCTTTCTTT	CASSRGGTGVTEAFF
TRBV18	TRBJ2-7	TRBD1	.	TGTGCCAGCTCATCGACAGGGGAGGCCTCCTACGAGCAGTACTTC	CASSSTGEASYEQYF
TRBV4-2	TRBJ2-3	.	.	TGTGCCAGCAGCCAAGATTCACCACGGACAGATACGCAGTATTTT	CASSQDSPRTDTQYF
TRBV30	TRBJ1-2	.	.	TGTGCCTGGAGTGTAACTCTCGTAAGCGCTGCGGGCTACACCTTC	CAWSVTLVSAAGYTF
TRBV30	TRBJ2-1	TRBD2	.	TGTGCCTGGAGACTAGCGGGAGTCAATGAGCAGTTCTTC	CAWRLAGVNEQFF
TRBV9	TRBJ2-3	.	.	TGTGCCAGCAGCGTAGGTAGAGATACGCAGTATTTT	CASSVGRDTQYF
TRBV7-8	TRBJ1-2	.	.	TGTGCCAGCAGCTTAGAGGAGCTTCGGGGCTACACCTTC	CASSLEELRGYTF
TRBV13	TRBJ1-3	.	once	TGTGCCAGCAGCGGAGGGAAAGTCCCTGGAAACACCATATATTTT	CASSGGKVPGNTIYF
TRBV6-5	TRBJ2-3	.	.	.	CASSSSDRAPDTQYF
TRBV7-7	TRBJ1-4	.	.	TGTGCTAGCAGCTTAACGCAGGGGGAAAAACTGTTTTTT	CASSLTQGEKLFF
TRBV28	TRBJ1-4	TRBD1	few	TGTGCCAGCAGTGGGACAGCCCTCAATGAAAAACTGTTTTTT	CASSGTALNEKLFF
TRBV29-1	TRBJ2-7	TRBD1	.	TGCAGCGTTGGGGGGCAGGGGGCCTACGAGCAGTACTTC	CSVGGQGAYEQYF